The 28 T cell receptor beta chains below were found in one sample sequenced in a study of blood T cells in healthy people across ages. A J-beta primer mix and a sample-barcoded 5' primer were used in a second PCR of roughly 6 to 12 cycles. TCRdb recomputed calls from the 5' RACE reads with MiXCR, one row per CDR3 protein. This sample carries roughly 1.5 million distinct CDR3 sequences, roughly 43% of them seen once, and the ten largest clones take about 4%. Sequenced input: blood. Receptor source: a woman aged 18-29 years in good health.

Remarks on this clonotype: This could be a read error, since a much larger clone is one nucleotide away. The rearrangement uses TRBV7-2 and TRBJ1-2, with 7 bases aligning to TRBD1. Germline CDR1 is SGHTA and CDR2 is FQGNSA. CDR3 length: 14 amino acids. V lost 5 bases to trimming and J lost 4 bases; unmatched junction nucleotides: 7. This CDR3 is CASSVSTGTYGYTF. The CDR3 DNA follows: TGTGCCAGCAGCGTATCGACAGGGACCTATGGCTACACCTTC.

The genes are TRBV4-3 and TRBJ1-2; D remains ambiguous. Per germline, CDR1 LGHNA and CDR2 YSLEER. The CDR3 contains 15 residues. Trimming removed 0 bases from V and 1 base from J, with 9 bases in between. The CDR3 DNA sequence: TGCGCCAGCAGCCAAGATAAAACCGATAACTATGGCTACACCTTC. Amino acid sequence: CASSQDKTDNYGYTF.

This clonotype has more than one count but fewer than ten. The chain combines TRBV27 with TRBJ2-1; no definite D call. The ends were cut back, 8 bases at V and 6 bases at J, with 11 bases in the middle. The germline gives CDR1 MNHEY, CDR2 SMNVEV (reference sequence). This CDR3 has 12 amino acids. The CDR3: CASADRINEQFF. The CDR3, as DNA: TGTGCCAGCGCCGATCGGATCAATGAGCAGTTCTTC.

The CDR3 DNA reads TGTGCCAGCAAAATCACTGAAGCTTTCTTT. Translated: CASKITEAFF. The V and J genes are TRBV6-1 and TRBJ1-1; D not resolved. Germline V gene data show CDR1 as MNHNS and CDR2 as SASEGT. The CDR3 spans 10 residues. The V end was cut by 7 bases, the J end by 4 bases, with 4 bases between.

This clonotype was found many times. The chain uses TRBV4-3 and TRBJ2-7, with D possibly matching TRBD2 (6 bases). Trimming pared 4 bases from V and 6 bases from J, leaving 13 bases between. The germline V gene has CDR1 LGHNA and CDR2 YSLEER. CDR3 length: 13 amino acids. DNA of the CDR3: TGCGCCAGCAGCCCAAGGACTACCGGCGAGCAGTACTTC. Translated: CASSPRTTGEQYF.

V is TRBV27 and J is TRBJ1-6; D is unresolved. Germline CDR1 is MNHEY and CDR2 is SMNVEV (reference sequence). The CDR3 sequence is 18 residues long. V was shortened by 3 bases and J by 13 bases, with 28 bases between the two germline ends. DNA for the CDR3: TGTGCCAGCAGTTTCCGGGCTCGGGGAGGGTTAATTCATCGGCCCCTCCACTTT. It specifies CASSFRARGGLIHRPLHF.

This chain connects TRBV20-1 to TRBJ2-1, with TRBD2 identical over 11 bases. The CDR3 loop spans 12 amino acids. Germline CDR1 and CDR2: DFQATT and SNEGSKA (reference sequence). V dropped 6 bases and J dropped 9; count of bases not matched to a gene: 4. CDR3 nucleotides: TGCAGTGCAGCACTAGCGGGAGCTGAGCAGTTCTTC. It codes for CSAALAGAEQFF.

The chain combines TRBV29-1 with TRBJ1-1; D is undetermined. Between the trimmed V and J ends, which lost 6 bases and 3 bases, there was a span of 14 bases. The CDR3 contains 13 residues. Germline lookup yields CDR1 SQVTM and CDR2 ANQGSEA. Written as DNA, the CDR3 is TGCAGCGTGTGGGTCAGGAGGGACACTGAAGCTTTCTTT. Translating it yields CSVWVRRDTEAFF.

The rearrangement joins TRBV20-1 to TRBJ1-6; D not resolved. The length of the CDR3 is 15 residues. The germline V and J ends were trimmed by 5 bases and 3 bases, with 14 bases remaining between them. Germline V lookup: CDR1 DFQATT, CDR2 SNEGSKA (reference sequence). CDR3 sequence: CSAPRRQIYNSPLHF. In nucleotides, the CDR3 is TGCAGTGCTCCCCGTCGTCAGATCTATAATTCACCCCTCCACTTT.

The gene calls are TRBV20-1 and TRBJ1-5; D perhaps matches TRBD1 (5 bases). This CDR3 is built from 15 residues. Germline V gives CDR1 DFQATT, CDR2 SNEGSKA (reference sequence). V was clipped by 6 bases and J by 1 base, with 16 bases between them. CDR3 sequence reads: CSALRRGASNQPQHF. CDR3 bases: TGCAGTGCCCTGCGGCGCGGGGCGAGCAATCAGCCCCAGCATTTT.

J is TRBJ2-5 and V is TRBV27, with 7 bases that match TRBD2. Germline V gives CDR1 MNHEY, CDR2 SMNVEV (reference sequence). This CDR3 spans 16 amino acids. Losses at the gene ends were 0 bases for V and 3 bases for J; bases not matched to a gene: 7. CDR3 DNA sequence: TGTGCCAGCAGTTTATCCCTAGGACTAGGAAAAGAGACCCAGTACTTC. This translates into CASSLSLGLGKETQYF.

This clonotype was found a few times. At one boundary the junction diverges from the germline segment, which might be a read error. This rearrangement joins TRBV29-1 to TRBJ1-1, with D maybe TRBD1 (5 bases). Looked up from germline, CDR1 is SQVTM and CDR2 is ANQGSEA. The CDR3 contains 13 residues. CDR3 region: CSVEDKKQGEGFF. The CDR3 DNA sequence: TGCAGCGTTGAAGACAAGAAGCAGGGTGAAGGTTTCTTT.

The J gene is TRBJ2-2, the V gene TRBV20-1, with TRBD2 matching over 11 bases. The CDR3 sequence is 15 residues long. J was trimmed by 7 bases and V by 3 bases; bases with no gene match: 7. Germline V gene data show CDR1 as DFQATT and CDR2 as SNEGSKA (reference sequence). The CDR3 region has the DNA TGCAGTGCTAGGCCGACTAGCGGGGATCACGGGGAGCTGTTTTTT. Amino acid sequence: CSARPTSGDHGELFF.

At least ten counts were recorded for this clonotype. This chain's CDR3 is CASSQESGGAWNEQFF. CDR3 nucleotide sequence: TGCGCCAGCAGCCAAGAAAGCGGGGGGGCATGGAATGAGCAGTTCTTC. This chain uses TRBV4-3 with TRBJ2-1; 10 bases fit TRBD2. Germline CDR1 and CDR2: LGHNA and YSLEER. V was pared by 0 bases and J by 7 bases, with 6 bases of the junction left unmatched. The CDR3 is made up of 16 amino acids.

This clonotype was picked up a small number of times. This chain joins TRBV27 and TRBJ1-1; TRBD1 matches at 10 bases. The germline CDR1 and CDR2 sequences are MNHEY and SMNVEV (reference sequence). The CDR3 has 17 residues. V was pared by 2 bases and J by 1 base, with 7 bases of the junction left unmatched. The CDR3 sequence: CASSLTPGQGTNTEAFF. The DNA for the CDR3 is TGTGCCAGCAGTTTAACCCCGGGACAGGGGACGAACACTGAAGCTTTCTTT.

As for this clonotype: One end of the junction fails to match germline, which may point to a read error. The chain uses TRBV20-1 and TRBJ2-7; D unclear. Germline CDR1 and CDR2: DFQATT and SNEGSKA (reference sequence). This CDR3 comprises 13 residues. This CDR3 reads CSVRDTVSYEQYF. CDR3 bases: TGCAGTGTTAGAGATACGGTCTCCTACGAGCAGTACTTC.

This sequence joins TRBV6-2 or TRBV6-3 and TRBJ2-7; possibly TRBD2 for D (5 bases). Germline V lookup: CDR1 MNHEY, CDR2 SVGEGT. The CDR3 covers 13 residues. Trimming cost V 5 bases and J 7 bases, with 15 bases left between them. CDR3 residues: CASSAGPFNEQYF. CDR3 sequence (DNA): TGTGCCAGCAGTGCGGGCCCTTTCAATGAGCAGTACTTC.

The J gene is TRBJ2-6, the V gene TRBV6-5, with 7 bases lining up with TRBD1. Germline values: CDR1 MNHEY, CDR2 SVGAGI. CDR3 length: 17 residues. The V and J ends lost 0 bases and 1 base, in that order; junction bases with no gene match: 3. CDR3 coding DNA: TGTGCCAGCAGTTACTCGGGACAGTTATCTGGGGCCAACGTCCTGACTTTC. Protein: CASSYSGQLSGANVLTF.

The chain recombines TRBV12-3 or TRBV12-4 with TRBJ1-1; D is ambiguous. The CDR3 contains 12 residues. The germline V and J ends were trimmed by 6 bases and 10 bases, with 15 bases remaining between them. The CDR3 here is CASSPGPATAFF. The CDR3 nucleotides read TGTGCCAGCAGCCCGGGCCCGGCAACAGCTTTCTTT.

This clonotype was detected a few times. The gene calls are TRBV10-3 and TRBJ1-2; possibly TRBD1 for D (5 bases). The germline V gene has CDR1 ENHRY and CDR2 SYGVKD. CDR3 length: 15 amino acids. Trimming pared 0 bases from V and 6 bases from J, leaving 14 bases between. CDR3 DNA sequence: TGTGCCATCAGTGAGTCGTTGAGGGGAAAGGATGGCTACACCTTC. Residues: CAISESLRGKDGYTF.

The rearrangement uses TRBV12-3 or TRBV12-4 and TRBJ1-6; D unresolved. The CDR3 length is 12 residues. With 3 bases removed from V and 11 bases from J, the gap between germline ends came to 8 bases. The CDR3 region has the DNA TGTGCCAGCAGTTTCCCAAATCCACCCCTCCACTTT. This codes for CASSFPNPPLHF.

The rearrangement uses TRBV6-2 or TRBV6-3 and TRBJ2-5; 7 bases align to TRBD1. CDR3 size: 16 residues. J lost 1 base, V lost 4 bases, and 9 bases had no gene match. Germline CDR1 is MNHEY and CDR2 is SVGEGT. The CDR3 protein is CASSSPVTGPQETQYF. CDR3 nucleotide sequence: TGTGCCAGCAGTTCGCCTGTGACAGGGCCCCAAGAGACCCAGTACTTC.

This clonotype was seen only a few times. This chain links TRBV6-2 or TRBV6-3 with TRBJ2-1, with D possibly being TRBD2 (5 bases). V gave up 8 bases and J gave up 2 bases, with 10 bases separating them. CDR3 size: 13 residues. The germline CDR1 and CDR2 sequences are MNHEY and SVGEGT. In DNA, the CDR3 is TGTGCCAGCCTTGTCGGGGCCTACAATGAGCAGTTCTTC. This codes for CASLVGAYNEQFF.

This clonotype was seen more than once but under ten times. The genes are TRBV30 and TRBJ1-6, with D possibly being TRBD1 (5 bases). There are 15 residues in the CDR3. V lost 3 bases to trimming and J lost 0 bases, with 9 bases between them. Germline V gene sequence: CDR1 GTSNPN, CDR2 SVGIG (reference sequence). The CDR3 loop is CAWSGGSSYNSPLHF. Here the CDR3 DNA reads TGTGCCTGGAGCGGGGGAAGCTCCTATAATTCACCCCTCCACTTT. The full variable domain, rest sourced from reference TRBV30 and TRBJ1-6, is SQTIHQWPATLVQPVGSPLSLECTVEGTSNPNLYWYRQAAGRGLQLLFYSVGIGQISSEVPQNLSASRPQDRQFILSSKKLLLSDSGFYLCAWSGGSSYNSPLHFGNGTRLTVT.

This clonotype was seen a handful of times. The V gene is TRBV7-9, the J gene TRBJ1-5, with TRBD1 as a possible D gene (5 bases). V shed 5 bases and J shed 6 bases, with 17 bases lying between them. CDR1 and CDR2 from the germline V gene are SEHNR and FQNEAQ (reference sequence). The CDR3 is made up of 15 amino acids. The CDR3 sequence is CASSPNGQGSQPQHF. As DNA, the CDR3 is TGTGCCAGCAGCCCTAATGGGCAGGGTTCTCAGCCCCAGCATTTT.

This CDR3 is CASSGAQNTGELFF. The CDR3 DNA reads as TGTGCCAGCTCAGGGGCGCAGAACACCGGGGAGCTGTTTTTT. The gene calls are TRBV7-9 and TRBJ2-2; possibly TRBD1 for D (6 bases). Germline V lookup: CDR1 SEHNR, CDR2 FQNEAQ (reference sequence). This CDR3 is 14 amino acids long. V dropped 8 bases and J dropped 1 base, with 11 bases sitting between them.

V gene TRBV27 combines with J gene TRBJ1-5; D is undetermined. V lost 5 bases and J 0 bases, leaving 17 bases between the germline ends. CDR3 size: 17 residues. CDR1 is MNHEY, CDR2 SMNVEV, per germline (reference sequence). The CDR3 DNA reads as TGTGCCAGCAGTCCACTTCGGACGGAGTATAGCAATCAGCCCCAGCATTTT. This sequence encodes CASSPLRTEYSNQPQHF.

The CDR3 spells CASSDLGKGPNYEQYF. The CDR3 DNA reads as TGTGCCAGCAGTGATTTAGGAAAGGGCCCCAACTACGAGCAGTACTTC. The chain combines TRBV2 with TRBJ2-7, with D unclear. Germline V gene data show CDR1 as SNHLY and CDR2 as FYNNEI. V was cut by 3 bases and J by 3 bases, with 18 bases left in between. The CDR3 runs to 16 residues. Full variable domain (rest looked up from reference TRBV2 and TRBJ2-7): EPEVTQTPSHQVTQMGQEVILRCVPISNHLYFYWYRQILGQKVEFLVSFYNNEISEKSEIFDDQFSVERPDGSNFTLKIRSTKLEDSAMYFCASSDLGKGPNYEQYFGPGTRLTVT.